Presented here are 12 T cell receptor beta chains from one specimen sequenced in a study of blood T cell repertoires in COVID-19 (TCRdb year 2020). Library method: the immunoSEQ multiplex PCR assay. TCRdb stores this immuneACCESS table with in-frame sequences only. Part of the clones is absent; in the studies checked, under half of the shortfall reflects unresolved V genes, and no reason is known for the rest. This sample lists 130,000 or so clones; roughly 86% were detected once. The ten largest make up roughly 8.7% of the sample. The specimen was peripheral blood. The receptors derive from a woman in her sixties or seventies with acute or convalescent COVID-19.

The genes are TRBV19 and TRBJ2-3; tentatively, D is TRBD2 (5 bases). The CDR3 length is 16 residues. V was clipped by 4 bases and J by 2 bases, with 16 bases between them. Germline CDR1 LNHDA, CDR2 SQIVND (reference sequence). The CDR3 DNA reads TGTGCCAGTAGTAATAAATACACGGGGATCACAGATACGCAGTATTTT. Translating gives CASSNKYTGITDTQYF.

The V call is TRBV12-3 or TRBV12-4, the J call TRBJ1-6, with D hard to call. Trimming removed 6 bases at V and 7 bases at J, with 10 bases between. The CDR3 covers 13 residues. The CDR3 region is CASRKMENSPLHF. In DNA, the CDR3 is TGTGCCAGCAGGAAGATGGAGAATTCACCCCTCCACTTT.

This chain uses TRBV6-5 with TRBJ1-5, with D tentatively TRBD1 (6 bases). V was cut by 5 bases and J by 7 bases, with 18 bases left in between. Germline CDR1 MNHEY, CDR2 SVGAGI. This CDR3 spans 15 amino acids. CDR3 sequence: CASSRGLSQGQPQHF. As DNA, the CDR3 is TGTGCCAGCAGTAGAGGGCTGAGCCAGGGGCAGCCCCAGCATTTT.

V usage is TRBV11-2 and J usage is TRBJ2-7; TRBD1 aligns across 7 bases. The V gene end was trimmed by 5 bases and the J gene end by 3 bases; junction bases not matched to a gene: 4. Looked up from germline, CDR1 is SGHAT and CDR2 is FQNNGV. CDR3 size: 13 residues. DNA for the CDR3: TGTGCCAGCAGCGGTACAGGGGACTACGAGCAGTACTTC. Protein sequence: CASSGTGDYEQYF.

Only one count was recorded for this clone. An end of the junction differs from the germline gene, which may be a read error. The V gene is TRBV7-7, the J gene TRBJ2-2; 7 bases map to TRBD1. CDR3 length: 14 amino acids. Looked up from germline, CDR1 is SSHAT and CDR2 is FNYEAQ (reference sequence). The CDR3 DNA is TGTGCTAGCAGCACCGACAGGGACGCCGGGGAGCTGTTTTTT. Protein product: CASSTDRDAGELFF. Full variable domain (outside the CDR3, taken from reference TRBV7-7 and TRBJ2-2): GAGVSQSPRYKVTKRGQDVTLRCDPISSHATLYWYQQALGQGPEFLTYFNYEAQPDKSGLPSDRFSAERPEGSISTLTIQRTEQRDSAMYRCASSTDRDAGELFFGEGSRLTVL.

The rearrangement links TRBV11-3 to TRBJ2-7, with D possibly matching TRBD1 (7 bases). V gave up 5 bases and J gave up 4 bases, with 12 bases separating them. The CDR3 sequence is 13 residues long. CDR1 is SGHNT, CDR2 YENEEA, per germline. The CDR3 here is CASSLQGGYEQYF. The CDR3 nucleotides read TGTGCCAGCAGCCTTCAGGGGGGATACGAGCAGTACTTC. The variable domain in full, with the rest retrieved from reference TRBV11-3 and TRBJ2-7, is EAGVVQSPRYKIIEKKQPVAFWCNPISGHNTLYWYLQNLGQGPELLIRYENEEAVDDSQLPKDRFSAERLKGVDSTLKIQPAELGDSAVYLCASSLQGGYEQYFGPGTRLTVT.

The V and J genes are TRBV5-1 and TRBJ2-7, with unresolved D. CDR3 length: 13 amino acids. The V gene's germline CDR1 is SGHRS and CDR2 YFSETQ. With 3 bases removed from V and 2 bases from J, the gap between germline ends came to 9 bases. CDR3 sequence reads: CASSSTRAYEQYF. CDR3 sequence (DNA): TGCGCCAGCAGCTCGACACGAGCCTACGAGCAGTACTTC. The full variable domain, with the rest looked up from reference TRBV5-1 and TRBJ2-7, is KAGVTQTPRYLIKTRGQQVTLSCSPISGHRSVSWYQQTPGQGLQFLFEYFSETQRNKGNFPGRFSGRQFSNSRSEMNVSTLELGDSALYLCASSSTRAYEQYFGPGTRLTVT.

The chain is built from TRBV7-9 and TRBJ2-7; D is undetermined. From germline, CDR1 is SEHNR and CDR2 FQNEAQ (reference sequence). This CDR3 has 13 amino acids. Trimming removed 6 bases at V and 0 bases at J, with 9 bases between. DNA of the CDR3: TGTGCCAGCAGTCGCGACAACTCCTACGAGCAGTACTTC. Amino acid sequence: CASSRDNSYEQYF.

This rearrangement joins TRBV29-1 to TRBJ2-3; 9 positions agree with TRBD1. V lost 4 bases to trimming and J lost 2 bases; unmatched junction nucleotides: 4. This CDR3 is 14 amino acids long. Per the germline V gene, CDR1 is SQVTM and CDR2 is ANQGSEA. The CDR3 sequence is CSVGGQGPTDTQYF. The CDR3 nucleotides are TGCAGCGTTGGGGGACAGGGTCCCACAGATACGCAGTATTTT.

The chain joins TRBV12-5 to TRBJ1-2; 10 positions match TRBD1. This CDR3 comprises 16 residues. Germline-derived CDR1 and CDR2 are LGHNT and FRNRAP. J gave up 6 bases and V 0 bases, and 7 bases lay outside the gene matches. DNA for the CDR3: TGTGCTAGTGGTTTGGTACTCGACAGGGGGCTCAATGGCTACACCTTC. Translating gives CASGLVLDRGLNGYTF.

The chain combines TRBV19 with TRBJ2-1; 11 nucleotides line up with TRBD2. The CDR3 is 19 amino acids. The germline V gene encodes CDR1 LNHDA and CDR2 SQIVND (reference sequence). V trimming: 4 bases; J trimming: 10 bases; junction bases outside the gene matches: 21. The DNA of the CDR3 is TGTGCCAGTAGTAGCGCCACATATAGCGGGGGGGCGGGCCAGAAAGAGCAGTTCTTC. Its translation: CASSSATYSGGAGQKEQFF.

The J gene is TRBJ1-3, the V gene TRBV10-3; 8 nucleotides match TRBD1. The CDR3 consists of 16 residues. Germline trimming cut 3 bases from V and 0 bases from J; bases unmatched to any gene: 4. Germline values: CDR1 ENHRY, CDR2 SYGVKD. CDR3 in amino acids: CAISDRTGGSGNTIYF. The DNA of the CDR3 is TGTGCCATCAGTGACCGTACAGGGGGCTCTGGAAACACCATATATTTT.